A selection of T cell receptor beta chains follows, all from one sample in a study of T cell responses to AZD1222 COVID-19 vaccine. Assay used: immunoSEQ multiplex PCR; TCRdb lists only in-frame clones, some missing. This sample has 90,000 to 130,000 clones; 88% occur once, and the top ten carry around 1.5%. Sequenced here: peripheral blood, sampled on day 0 of AZD1222 vaccination. All receptors derive from an adult in good health. The CDR3 runs from the conserved cysteine through the conserved F or W. Fields, in order: J gene, V gene, D gene, clone size, CDR3 DNA, CDR3 protein. The D gene is left open where the match is weak. Part of the rows lack a size; the others show once, few, many or a class for expanded clones.

TRBJ1-5	TRBV24-1	NA	NA	TGTGCCACCAGTGATCCCACAGGGCCCAATCAGCCCCAGCATTTT	CATSDPTGPNQPQHF
TRBJ2-5	TRBV6-5	NA	NA	TGTGCCAGTGGGGTGGAGAAAGGAGGGGGAACGACCCAGTACTTC	CASGVEKGGGTTQYF
TRBJ1-5	TRBV7-8	TRBD1	NA	TGTGCCAGCAGCTTAGGGATTAGGCCGACAGGGAAAGGGAATCAGCCCCAGCATTTT	CASSLGIRPTGKGNQPQHF
TRBJ2-3	TRBV7-2	TRBD1	once	TGTGCCAGCAGCTCGAAGCCGGGACAGGGGCGGAGAGATACGCAGTATTTT	CASSSKPGQGRRDTQYF
TRBJ1-4	TRBV19	NA	few	TGTGCCAGTACCAATGGATGGTCCAATGAAAAACTGTTTTTT	CASTNGWSNEKLFF
TRBJ2-1	TRBV15	NA	NA	TGTGCCACCAGCTACCGGGACCTAAGCAATGAGCAGTTCTTC	CATSYRDLSNEQFF
TRBJ2-7	TRBV5-4	NA	NA	TGTGCCAGCAGCTTGGGCTCCACAGGAAGCTCCTACGAGCAGTACTTC	CASSLGSTGSSYEQYF
TRBJ2-5	TRBV6-5	NA	once	TGTGCCAGCAGTTCCGCCAACAGGGTAAAGACCCAGTACTTC	CASSSANRVKTQYF
TRBJ1-5	TRBV7-2	NA	NA	TGTGCCAGCAGCTTAGAGTACCGGGGGATTCAGCCCCAGCATTTT	CASSLEYRGIQPQHF
TRBJ1-2	TRBV25-1	NA	NA	TGTGCCAGCAGTGAAGGGAACAGGGAGAGGGGCTACACCTTC	CASSEGNRERGYTF
TRBJ2-3	TRBV27	NA	once	TGTGCCAGCAGGGGGGGTAGCGGAGATAGCACAGATACGCAGTATTTT	CASRGGSGDSTDTQYF
TRBJ1-1	TRBV6-5	TRBD1	NA	TGTGCCAGCAGCCAGGGGGAGGGGGAGGCTTTCTTT	CASSQGEGEAFF
TRBJ1-2	TRBV6-1	NA	NA	TGTGCCAGCAGTGAATTGGTGGGTGGCTACACCTTC	CASSELVGGYTF
TRBJ1-4	TRBV11-2	NA	NA	TGTGCCAGCAGCTTAGAGGGAAGAGCCGAAAAACTGTTTTTT	CASSLEGRAEKLFF
TRBJ2-2	TRBV3-1/TRBV3-2	TRBD2	NA	TGTGCCAGCAGCCGGGCGGGGGCGAACACCGGGGAGCTGTTTTTT	CASSRAGANTGELFF
TRBJ2-3	TRBV9	NA	NA	TGTGCCAGCAGCGTAGGCGGTAGCGTCACAGATACGCAGTATTTT	CASSVGGSVTDTQYF
TRBJ1-3	TRBV16	NA	NA	TGTGCCAGCAGACTCCAGGGCTCTGGAAACACCATATATTTT	CASRLQGSGNTIYF
TRBJ2-2	TRBV9	NA	few	TGTGCCAGCAGCGTAGACGGGACGGCCACCGGGGAGCTGTTTTTT	CASSVDGTATGELFF
TRBJ1-5	TRBV12-5	NA	NA	TGTGCTAGTGTAATTTCCGGGGCCAGCAATCAGCCCCAGCATTTT	CASVISGASNQPQHF
TRBJ1-6	TRBV6-5	NA	NA	TGTGCCAGCAGTTACGGCAGTAATTCACCCCTCCACTTT	CASSYGSNSPLHF
TRBJ1-4	TRBV11-2	NA	NA	TGTGCCAGCAGCTTAGTCGGTCGGGGAACAACTAATGAAAAACTGTTTTTT	CASSLVGRGTTNEKLFF
TRBJ1-6	TRBV5-1	NA	few	TGCGCCACTCGAGAGGGCAGGGGATCACCCCTCCACTTT	CATREGRGSPLHF
TRBJ2-7	TRBV4-1	TRBD2	NA	TGCGCCAGCAGCCAAGATGGAGATAGCGGGAGGTACGAGCAGTACTTC	CASSQDGDSGRYEQYF
TRBJ2-1	TRBV11-2	NA	few	TGTGCCAGCAGCTTAGGTGGCCACAATGAGCAGTTCTTC	CASSLGGHNEQFF
TRBJ2-7	TRBV19	TRBD1	NA	TGTGCCAGTAGTATCGCGACAGGGATGTACGAGCAGTACTTC	CASSIATGMYEQYF
TRBJ1-2	TRBV6-5	TRBD1	NA	TGTGCCAGCACCCAGACAGGGTCCAGAGGCTACACCTTC	CASTQTGSRGYTF
TRBJ2-7	TRBV5-1	TRBD1	NA	TGCGCCAGCAGCTTGAACACAGGGGCCGGTTCCTACGAGCAGTACTTC	CASSLNTGAGSYEQYF
TRBJ1-1	TRBV6-5	NA	once	TGTGCCAGCAGTAGGCGATCGACAGTCACTGAAGCTTTCTTT	CASSRRSTVTEAFF
TRBJ1-5	TRBV3-1/TRBV3-2	TRBD1	NA	TGTGCCAGCAGCCAAGGACCGGGACAGGGAGGACAGCCCCAGCATTTT	CASSQGPGQGGQPQHF
TRBJ2-3	TRBV7-2	TRBD1	NA	TGTGCCAGCAGCCCCACCGACAGGGGCCCGTTTAGCACAGATACGCAGTATTTT	CASSPTDRGPFSTDTQYF
TRBJ1-2	TRBV10-1	TRBD1	NA	TGCGCCAGCAGTGAGCGGACAGGGAGAGGCTACACCTTC	CASSERTGRGYTF
TRBJ1-5	TRBV6-1	NA	NA	TGTGCCAGCAGTGATGAGGTTGGCAATCAGCCCCAGCATTTT	CASSDEVGNQPQHF